This TCR beta chain was retrieved from a study of blood T cell repertoires in COVID-19. Study as a whole: T cells, B-cell-depleted T cells, or PBMCs provided the cDNA or gDNA that served as material.

Per the original methods: Using reference gene primer amplification, nucleated cell counts were estimated. Sequencing was performed with immunoSEQ multiplex PCR; in TCRdb, only in-frame clones are kept and a portion is missing. The V and J calls and clone size come from that table; D and trimming were worked out from the DNA. The sample contains around 130,000 clones, roughly 88% of which appear only once. The sequencing sample was made of peripheral blood. The sequence was collected from a man in his fifties or sixties with active or convalescent COVID-19.

CDR3 nucleotide sequence: TGTGCCAGCAGCTTTTCTTGGACAGGGGCGGGTAATGAGCAGTTCTTC. It is translated as CASSFSWTGAGNEQFF. This chain links TRBV7-2 with TRBJ2-1, with TRBD1 identical over 9 bases. CDR1 is SGHTA, CDR2 FQGNSA, per germline. The CDR3 sequence is 16 residues long. J lost 7 bases, V lost 3 bases, and 10 bases had no gene match.